Following are 4 T cell receptor beta chains from one sample sequenced in a study of patients and donors after allogeneic stem cell transplantation. TCRdb itself ran the RT-PCR reads through MiXCR, one entry per CDR3 protein. The sample includes about a million distinct CDR3 sequences, 18% of them seen just once. What was sequenced was blood, either unsorted or a sorted T cell fraction (not recorded which). Source of these receptors: a human donor who was either an allogeneic HSCT recipient or a stem cell or donor lymphocyte infusion donor (not recorded which). It is not recorded whose cells these are; they may come from a transplant donor.

The chain is built from TRBV6-2 or TRBV6-3 and TRBJ2-5; the match to TRBD2 covers 8 bases. J gave up 5 bases and V 5 bases, and 10 bases lay outside the gene matches. The CDR3 is made up of 15 amino acids. In germline, CDR1 is MNHEY, CDR2 SVGEGT. The CDR3 protein is CASSELAEPRETQYF. CDR3 bases: TGTGCCAGCAGTGAACTAGCGGAGCCTCGGGAGACCCAGTACTTC.

With respect to this clonotype: Relative to the germline gene, one junction end is altered; a read error may explain this. This sequence joins TRBV20-1 and TRBJ2-3; tentatively, D is TRBD2 (6 bases). CDR3 length equals 14 residues. Germline CDR1 reads DFQATT; CDR2 reads SNEGSKA (reference sequence). CDR3 in amino acids: CSARGLLGTDTQYF. CDR3 nucleotide sequence: TGCAGTGCCAGAGGACTATTAGGCACAGATACGCAGTATTTT.

There are many counts of this clonotype. The chain employs TRBV12-3 or TRBV12-4 and TRBJ2-1, with 9 bases fitting TRBD2. This CDR3 is built from 15 residues. The junction had 5 bases not matched to a gene; V was cut back by 7 bases and J by 1 base. This CDR3 is CASTRAGGSYNEQFF. CDR3 bases: TGTGCCAGCACCCGAGCGGGGGGATCCTACAATGAGCAGTTCTTC.

This clonotype has more than one count but fewer than ten. The rearrangement links TRBV2 to TRBJ2-5, with 11 bases aligning to TRBD2. J lost 4 bases, V lost 1 base, and 5 bases had no gene match. The CDR3 spans 16 residues. Germline V CDR1 and CDR2: SNHLY, FYNNEI. The CDR3 DNA sequence: TGTGCCAGCAGTGAAGAGACTAGCGGGGAGGGAGAGACCCAGTACTTC. It translates to CASSEETSGEGETQYF.